The T cell receptor (beta chain) under discussion was sequenced for a study of shared clonotypes between healthy human individuals. Study-wide findings and caveats: Clonotypes shared by all four donors outscored non-shared clonotypes in generation probability.

With regard to this clone: What it binds is not known.

Germline V CDR1 and CDR2: SGHDT, YYEEEE. Unmatched junction bases numbered 6, after V lost 3 bases and J lost 0 bases. This CDR3 has 15 amino acids. Only in-frame clones appear in the TCRdb table, and some are missing; sequencing was by immunoSEQ multiplex PCR. This sample has 850,000 to 1,100,000 clones, with approximately 75% found just once. This TCR derives from a man aged 18 to 29 in good health. Some clones in this sample may be carry-over from other donors' samples. The chain uses TRBV5-6 and TRBJ2-7, with 7 bases identical to TRBD1. Specimen: memory CD4+ T cells from PBMCs. Subset noted: CD45RA-negative fraction. The CDR3 here is CASSSQDRFSYEQYF. In nucleotides, the CDR3 is TGTGCCAGCAGCTCGCAGGACAGGTTCTCCTACGAGCAGTACTTC. Variable domain in full (rest from reference TRBV5-6 and TRBJ2-7): DAGVTQSPTHLIKTRGQQVTLRCSPKSGHDTVSWYQQALGQGPQFIFQYYEEEERQRGNFPDRFSGHQFPNYSSELNVNALLLGDSALYLCASSSQDRFSYEQYFGPGTRLTVT.